This T cell receptor (beta chain) originates from a study of cytomegalovirus exposure and HLA in healthy donors. Study-wide findings and caveats: Analyzed later, most CMV-associated TCR beta chains appeared HLA-restricted. For cytomegalovirus status, the classifier reportedly gave diagnoses with high specificity and sensitivity.

Use of 60 Vbeta and 13 Jbeta primers characterized the PCR. The protocol was immunoSEQ multiplex PCR, while the TCRdb copy is restricted to in-frame clones and leaves out a portion. Of under 200,000 clones listed, 65% to 80% are singletons. The germline CDR1 and CDR2 sequences are ENHRY and SYGVKD. The V gene lost 3 bases and the J gene lost 4 bases, with 6 bases spanning the gap. The CDR3 spans 12 residues. Concerning this clone itself: No antigen is known for it.

The source is a woman aged 35 to 49 in good health and CMV-seropositive. The rearrangement links TRBV10-3 to TRBJ2-5; no clear D. Specimen: PBMCs. CDR3 sequence: CAISDTGETQYF. The DNA for the CDR3 is TGTGCCATCAGTGATACTGGAGAGACCCAGTACTTC.